This T cell receptor (beta chain) is from a study of blood T cell dynamics during melanoma immunotherapy. The V end lost 5 bases, the J end lost 11 bases, and 13 bases lay between the germline ends. The CDR3 totals 13 residues. Germline CDR1 and CDR2: SGHAT and FQNNGV. The assay was immunoSEQ multiplex PCR, and TCRdb's table has in-frame clones only and misses some. Of thousands of clones in the sample, approximately 85% were seen once. This clone turned up a few times. Time point given: week 3, after first cycle of checkpoint inhibitor. The input for sequencing was blood, taken from a patient treated with checkpoint blockade. This rearrangement joins TRBV11-2 to TRBJ1-6; the D gene is possibly TRBD1 (6 bases). The origin of this receptor is a human donor with melanoma. CDR3 nucleotide sequence: TGTGCCAGCAGCCCCGGGACACTCACACCCCTCCACTTT. Encoded protein: CASSPGTLTPLHF.